This is a list of T cell receptor beta chains from one sample in a study of T cell responses to AZD1222 COVID-19 vaccine. Sequencing used immunoSEQ multiplex PCR; TCRdb keeps in-frame clones, though not all of them. The table lists around 160,000 clones, about 92% of them singletons. The sequencing here drew on peripheral blood, taken 28 days after the second AZD1222 dose. Receptors were obtained from an adult who received the AZD1222 COVID-19 vaccine. The CDR3 runs from the conserved cysteine through the conserved F or W. The D gene is left open where the match is weak. Size is omitted from some rows. Given values are once, few, many or a class for expanded clones.

D: -; V: TRBV4-2; size: -; length: 14; J: TRBJ2-1; CDR3: CASSQRQGNDEQFF; DNA: TGTGCCAGCAGCCAACGGCAGGGTAACGATGAGCAGTTCTTC
D: -; V: TRBV5-1; size: once; length: 15; J: TRBJ2-2; CDR3: CASSSLWPSGGELFF; DNA: TGCGCCAGCAGCTCCCTATGGCCGTCGGGCGGGGAGCTGTTTTTT
D: TRBD1; V: TRBV9; size: -; length: 14; J: TRBJ1-5; CDR3: CASSETGDDQPQHF; DNA: TGTGCCAGCAGCGAAACAGGGGACGATCAGCCCCAGCATTTT
D: TRBD1; V: TRBV11-2; size: -; length: 16; J: TRBJ2-1; CDR3: CASSFGTGAFYNEQFF; DNA: TGTGCCAGCAGTTTCGGGACAGGGGCGTTCTACAATGAGCAGTTCTTC
D: TRBD2; V: TRBV6-4; size: -; length: 18; J: TRBJ2-1; CDR3: CASSDLPSVAGLRNEQFF; DNA: TGTGCCAGCAGTGACTTGCCTTCGGTAGCGGGCCTGAGGAATGAGCAGTTCTTC
D: -; V: TRBV4-2; size: once; length: 17; J: TRBJ1-2; CDR3: CASSQDRRTGANYGYTF; DNA: TGTGCCAGCAGCCAAGATCGGAGGACTGGGGCAAACTATGGCTACACCTTC
D: -; V: TRBV19; size: -; length: 14; J: TRBJ1-6; CDR3: CASSIRDPRKPLHF; DNA: TGTGCCAGTAGTATCCGGGACCCGCGGAAACCCCTCCACTTT
D: TRBD1; V: TRBV12-5; size: few; length: 16; J: TRBJ2-7; CDR3: CASGLAAGTGIYEQYF; DNA: TGTGCTAGTGGTTTGGCCGCCGGGACAGGGATCTACGAGCAGTACTTC
D: -; V: TRBV6-5; size: -; length: 14; J: TRBJ1-1; CDR3: CASSFSTEHTEAFF; DNA: TGTGCCAGCAGTTTTTCGACAGAGCACACTGAAGCTTTCTTT
D: -; V: TRBV5-6; size: -; length: 16; J: TRBJ1-3; CDR3: CASSLGQPRSGNTIYF; DNA: TGTGCCAGCAGCTTGGGACAGCCACGTTCTGGAAACACCATATATTTT
D: -; V: TRBV5-6; size: -; length: 15; J: TRBJ2-1; CDR3: CASSFPGFYLNEQFF; DNA: TGTGCCAGCAGCTTTCCGGGGTTTTATCTAAATGAGCAGTTCTTC
D: -; V: TRBV6-5; size: -; length: 14; J: TRBJ2-1; CDR3: CASTPWGPDNEQFF; DNA: TGTGCCAGCACCCCTTGGGGGCCGGACAATGAGCAGTTCTTC
D: TRBD1; V: TRBV5-6; size: few; length: 15; J: TRBJ1-2; CDR3: CASSLVTGTGDGYTF; DNA: TGTGCCAGCAGCTTGGTTACCGGGACAGGGGATGGCTACACCTTC
D: -; V: TRBV10-2; size: -; length: 13; J: TRBJ1-1; CDR3: CASIKGINTEAFF; DNA: TGCGCCAGCATTAAGGGAATAAACACTGAAGCTTTCTTT
D: -; V: TRBV30; size: once; length: 12; J: TRBJ2-7; CDR3: CAWSLEKGEQYF; DNA: TGTGCCTGGAGTCTGGAGAAGGGCGAGCAGTACTTC
D: -; V: TRBV6-2/TRBV6-3; size: -; length: 14; J: TRBJ2-1; CDR3: CASSYSNLRGEQFF; DNA: TGTGCCAGCAGTTACTCCAATCTGCGGGGAGAGCAGTTCTTC
D: -; V: TRBV27; size: -; length: 15; J: TRBJ1-3; CDR3: CASSLGGGAGNTIYF; DNA: TGTGCCAGCAGTTTAGGGGGGGGTGCTGGAAACACCATATATTTT
D: TRBD1; V: TRBV27; size: -; length: 15; J: TRBJ1-5; CDR3: CASSLRGRGNQPQHF; DNA: TGTGCCAGCAGTCTTAGGGGGCGAGGCAATCAGCCCCAGCATTTT
D: -; V: TRBV6-5; size: -; length: 15; J: TRBJ1-1; CDR3: CASSLLRQLNTEAFF; DNA: TGTGCCAGCAGCCTTCTCAGACAGCTGAACACTGAAGCTTTCTTT
D: -; V: TRBV12-3/TRBV12-4; size: -; length: 12; J: TRBJ1-5; CDR3: CASSLAVQPQHF; DNA: TGTGCCAGCAGTTTAGCGGTACAGCCCCAGCATTTT
D: -; V: TRBV6-1; size: -; length: 15; J: TRBJ2-1; CDR3: CASSEAGTIYNEQFF; DNA: TGTGCCAGCAGTGAAGCGGGCACGATCTACAATGAGCAGTTCTTC
D: -; V: TRBV4-1; size: -; length: 17; J: TRBJ2-1; CDR3: CASSQVDMGFVKNEQFF; DNA: TGCGCCAGCAGCCAAGTCGATATGGGGTTTGTGAAGAATGAGCAGTTCTTC
D: -; V: TRBV18; size: -; length: 14; J: TRBJ1-2; CDR3: CASSPVRRGKDYTF; DNA: TGTGCCAGCTCACCAGTCAGGAGGGGGAAGGACTACACCTTC
D: -; V: TRBV4-1; size: -; length: 14; J: TRBJ2-7; CDR3: CASSQGRGTYEQYF; DNA: TGCGCCAGCAGCCAAGGGCGGGGAACCTACGAGCAGTACTTC
D: TRBD1; V: TRBV6-5; size: once; length: 15; J: TRBJ1-2; CDR3: CASNPERDRVYGYTF; DNA: TGTGCCAGCAACCCCGAGCGGGACAGGGTCTATGGCTACACCTTC
D: TRBD1; V: TRBV6-5; size: -; length: 15; J: TRBJ1-5; CDR3: CASSYGTGGEQPQHF; DNA: TGTGCCAGCAGTTACGGGACAGGGGGTGAACAGCCCCAGCATTTT
D: -; V: TRBV6-1; size: -; length: 16; J: TRBJ2-7; CDR3: CASSERGTELPYEQYF; DNA: TGTGCCAGCAGTGAACGGGGGACAGAACTGCCCTACGAGCAGTACTTC
D: -; V: TRBV5-1; size: -; length: 13; J: TRBJ2-3; CDR3: CASSLVPGDTQYF; DNA: TGCGCCAGCAGCTTGGTTCCGGGGGATACGCAGTATTTT
D: -; V: TRBV29-1; size: -; length: 13; J: TRBJ2-2; CDR3: CSAETEGGGELFF; DNA: TGCAGCGCCGAAACGGAGGGGGGCGGGGAGCTGTTTTTT
D: -; V: TRBV15; size: -; length: 13; J: TRBJ1-1; CDR3: CATSRDLNTEAFF; DNA: TGTGCCACCAGCAGAGATTTGAACACTGAAGCTTTCTTT
D: -; V: TRBV18; size: -; length: 15; J: TRBJ1-6; CDR3: CASSPTGLMGSPLHF; DNA: TGTGCCAGCTCACCAACGGGCCTTATGGGATCACCCCTCCACTTT
D: -; V: TRBV3-1/TRBV3-2; size: few; length: 14; J: TRBJ1-4; CDR3: CASSPTGANEKLFF; DNA: TGTGCCAGCAGCCCCACGGGGGCTAATGAAAAACTGTTTTTT
D: -; V: TRBV4-1; size: -; length: 13; J: TRBJ2-7; CDR3: CASSQARLAEQYF; DNA: TGCGCCAGCAGCCAAGCCCGACTTGCCGAGCAGTACTTC
D: -; V: TRBV19; size: -; length: 15; J: TRBJ1-5; CDR3: CASSIAGAANQPQHF; DNA: TGTGCCAGTAGTATTGCCGGAGCTGCTAATCAGCCCCAGCATTTT
D: TRBD1; V: TRBV7-2; size: -; length: 13; J: TRBJ2-7; CDR3: CASTWDRVAEQYF; DNA: TGTGCCAGCACCTGGGACAGGGTGGCCGAGCAGTACTTC
D: -; V: TRBV7-9; size: -; length: 14; J: TRBJ1-2; CDR3: CASSLPLMIYGYTF; DNA: TGTGCCAGCAGCTTACCCCTTATGATTTATGGCTACACCTTC
D: TRBD1; V: TRBV4-2; size: -; length: 15; J: TRBJ2-7; CDR3: CASSQYRGSSYEQYF; DNA: TGTGCCAGCAGCCAATACAGGGGATCATCCTACGAGCAGTACTTC
D: TRBD1; V: TRBV5-6; size: -; length: 15; J: TRBJ1-1; CDR3: CASSFDRGRVTEAFF; DNA: TGTGCCAGCAGCTTTGACAGGGGGCGCGTCACTGAAGCTTTCTTT
D: -; V: TRBV12-5; size: -; length: 13; J: TRBJ1-6; CDR3: CASGLVGNSPLHF; DNA: TGTGCTAGTGGTTTGGTAGGGAATTCACCCCTCCACTTT
D: -; V: TRBV9; size: -; length: 14; J: TRBJ1-5; CDR3: CASSGGGSNQPQHF; DNA: TGTGCCAGCAGCGGTGGTGGGAGCAATCAGCCCCAGCATTTT
D: -; V: TRBV27; size: -; length: 15; J: TRBJ1-4; CDR3: CASSRQTGHNEKLFF; DNA: TGTGCCAGCAGCCGACAGACGGGGCATAATGAAAAACTGTTTTTT
D: TRBD1; V: TRBV30; size: -; length: 14; J: TRBJ2-5; CDR3: CAWESPGQKETQYF; DNA: TGTGCCTGGGAATCCCCGGGACAGAAAGAGACCCAGTACTTC
D: -; V: TRBV2; size: -; length: 17; J: TRBJ2-3; CDR3: CASSEGRWRGQGDTQYF; DNA: TGTGCCAGCAGTGAAGGTCGGTGGCGGGGGCAGGGAGATACGCAGTATTTT
D: TRBD1; V: TRBV9; size: -; length: 13; J: TRBJ1-2; CDR3: CASSGTGRYGYTF; DNA: TGTGCCAGCAGCGGGACAGGGAGGTATGGCTACACCTTC
D: TRBD1; V: TRBV19; size: once; length: 13; J: TRBJ1-5; CDR3: CASSMQGGQPQHF; DNA: TGTGCCAGTAGTATGCAGGGGGGTCAGCCCCAGCATTTT